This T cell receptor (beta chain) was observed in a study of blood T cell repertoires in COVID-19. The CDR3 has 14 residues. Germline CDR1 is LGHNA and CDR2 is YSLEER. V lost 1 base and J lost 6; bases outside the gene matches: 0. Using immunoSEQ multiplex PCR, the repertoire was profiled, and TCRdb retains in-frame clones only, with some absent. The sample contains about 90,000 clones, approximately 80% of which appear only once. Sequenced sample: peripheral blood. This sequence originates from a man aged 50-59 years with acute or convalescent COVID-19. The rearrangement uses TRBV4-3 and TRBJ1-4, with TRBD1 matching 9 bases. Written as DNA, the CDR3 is TGCGCCAGCAGCCAAGGGACAGGGGATGAAAAACTGTTTTTT. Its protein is CASSQGTGDEKLFF.